What follows are 10 T cell receptor beta chains derived from one specimen sequenced in a study of preoperative IRX-2 immunotherapy in early breast cancer. The treatment was: preoperative locoregional IRX-2 cytokine immunotherapy. Clones were sequenced by immunoSEQ multiplex PCR, and TCRdb holds only the in-frame ones, with some missing. The sample carries more than 20,000 clones, about 83% recorded once. Source: lymph node tissue, taken before IRX-2 immunotherapy. These receptors all stem from a human donor with breast cancer.

The rearrangement uses TRBV6-8 and TRBJ1-5; the D is unclear. Germline V gene sequence: CDR1 MNHGY, CDR2 SAAAGT. The CDR3 totals 15 residues. Trimming removed 0 bases from V and 7 bases from J, with 13 bases in between. CDR3 nucleotides: TGTGCCAGCAGTTACTCGATCAGGTACAACCAGCCCCAGCATTTT. Translation: CASSYSIRYNQPQHF.

The chain carries TRBV6-8 and TRBJ1-1, with a possible D match to TRBD1 (6 bases). Germline V gene data show CDR1 as MNHGY and CDR2 as SAAAGT. The CDR3 runs to 15 residues. Trimming removed 0 bases at V and 10 bases at J, with 18 bases between. Here the CDR3 DNA reads TGTGCCAGCAGTTACTCGTTTACAGGGAGGAGAGCAGCTTTCTTT. It encodes CASSYSFTGRRAAFF.

The chain has TRBV7-6 and TRBJ1-1; 7 nucleotides align to TRBD1. V lost 4 bases and J lost 1; bases outside the gene matches: 6. This CDR3 is built from 15 residues. Germline V lookup: CDR1 SGHVS, CDR2 FNYEAQ. CDR3 DNA: TGTGCCAGCAGCTCGAGCAGGGGGGCGAACACTGAAGCTTTCTTT. Amino acids: CASSSSRGANTEAFF.

This clone is labeled medium-sized. V usage is TRBV11-3 and J usage is TRBJ1-4, with 8 nucleotides matching TRBD1. There are 14 residues in the CDR3. CDR1 and CDR2 (germline): SGHNT, YENEEA. With 5 bases clipped from V and 8 bases from J, the junction kept 7 bases outside the gene matches. The CDR3, as DNA: TGTGCCAGCAGCCGACAGGGGTCTCGGGAAAAACTGTTTTTT. Its protein product is CASSRQGSREKLFF.

The chain uses TRBV7-8 and TRBJ2-1, with 11 bases lining up with TRBD2. Trimming at V came to 5 bases and at J to 1 base, leaving 4 bases not matched to a gene. The CDR3 is 16 amino acids. In germline, CDR1 is SGHVS, CDR2 FQNEAQ. The CDR3 reads CASSRRTSGSYNEQFF. CDR3 DNA sequence: TGTGCCAGCAGCAGGCGGACTAGCGGGTCCTACAATGAGCAGTTCTTC. Based on the CDR3 plus reference TRBV7-8 and TRBJ2-1, the full variable domain is GAGVSQSPRYKVAKRGQDVALRCDPISGHVSLFWYQQALGQGPEFLTYFQNEAQLDKSGLPSDRFFAERPEGSVSTLKIQRTQQEDSAVYLCASSRRTSGSYNEQFFGPGTRLTVL.

The V gene is TRBV23-1, the J gene TRBJ1-2, with a weak D call TRBD1 (6 bases). TRBV23-1 is reported as an ORF; its role is uncertain. This CDR3 spans 13 amino acids. V was clipped by 6 bases and J by 5 bases, with 13 bases between them. The CDR3 loop reads CASSLGTQYGYTF. Here the CDR3 DNA reads TGCGCCAGCAGCTTAGGGACACAGTATGGCTACACCTTC.

This clone was seen only once. J is TRBJ1-2 and V is TRBV30; D is undetermined. V lost 0 bases and J lost 4, with 9 bases in between. The CDR3 length is 13 residues. The V gene's germline CDR1 is GTSNPN and CDR2 SVGIG (reference sequence). CDR3 bases: TGTGCCTGGAGTGTGAGGCAGCTCTATGGCTACACCTTC. Protein: CAWSVRQLYGYTF.

J is TRBJ1-2 and V is TRBV10-3; D not certain. Trimming left V 2 bases short and J 7 bases short, with 11 bases between. The CDR3 length is 13 residues. Germline V gene sequence: CDR1 ENHRY, CDR2 SYGVKD. The DNA of the CDR3 is TGTGCCATCAGTGAGGAGGAGGGAATTGGCTACACCTTC. It yields the protein CAISEEEGIGYTF.

This clone was seen a single time. The gene calls are TRBV28 and TRBJ1-5; D call uncertain. The V and J ends lost 2 bases and 7 bases respectively, with 12 bases between them. There are 14 residues in the CDR3. CDR1 and CDR2 (germline): MDHEN, SYDVKM. CDR3 bases: TGTGCCAGCAGTTTAAGCGGGTTTAGCCAGCCCCAGCATTTT. Its translation is CASSLSGFSQPQHF.

This clone is medium-sized (0.01 to 0.1%) within its sample. The V call is TRBV11-3, the J call TRBJ1-3; 8 positions match TRBD1. The V segment lost 0 bases and the J segment 4 bases; nucleotides outside the gene matches: 5. The CDR3 runs 16 residues. CDR1 is SGHNT, CDR2 YENEEA, per germline. This chain's CDR3 is CASSLDTRGPGNTIYF. The CDR3 nucleotides read TGTGCCAGCAGCTTAGATACCAGGGGGCCCGGAAACACCATATATTTT.